The 17 T cell receptor beta chains below were found in one sample sequenced in a study of blood T cell repertoires in COVID-19. Data came from immunoSEQ multiplex PCR; TCRdb stores just in-frame clones and leaves some out. The sample includes 300,000 to 400,000 clones, roughly 90% seen only once; the top ten take more than 0.85%. Sequenced input: PBMCs or T cells enriched from blood (not recorded which). The receptors shown here come from a woman aged 25 to 39 with acute COVID-19.

This sequence joins TRBV7-9 and TRBJ2-7; 10 bases are shared with TRBD2. This CDR3 spans 18 amino acids. J was trimmed by 5 bases and V by 9 bases; bases with no gene match: 22. Looked up from germline, CDR1 is SEHNR and CDR2 is FQNEAQ (reference sequence). Written as DNA, the CDR3 is TGTGCCAGTCACTATGACGGTAGCGGGGGGCCGACTTTGAACGAGCAGTACTTC. Its translation: CASHYDGSGGPTLNEQYF.

The V call is TRBV19, the J call TRBJ1-5; D perhaps matches TRBD1 (6 bases). Trimming removed 3 bases from V and 6 bases from J, with 12 bases in between. The CDR3 is made up of 14 amino acids. Looked up from germline, CDR1 is LNHDA and CDR2 is SQIVND (reference sequence). CDR3 region: CASSITGGGQPQHF. The CDR3 DNA is TGTGCCAGTAGTATCACGGGGGGCGGTCAGCCCCAGCATTTT.

This clone was seen a few times. J is TRBJ1-2 and V is TRBV6-5; a possible D gene is TRBD1 (6 bases). Trimming left V 7 bases short and J 5 bases short, with 11 bases between. The length of the CDR3 is 12 residues. CDR1 MNHEY and CDR2 SVGAGI come from the germline V gene. CDR3 loop: CASTGGAYGYTF. CDR3 bases: TGTGCCAGCACCGGGGGGGCTTATGGCTACACCTTC.

This clone was counted once. The chain recombines TRBV6-1 with TRBJ1-3, with D tentatively TRBD1 (5 bases). V gave up 1 base and J gave up 11 bases, with 9 bases separating them. Germline CDR1 is MNHNS and CDR2 is SASEGT. This CDR3 is 12 amino acids long. The CDR3, as DNA: TGTGCCAGCAGTGAAGGGGGCAGGGCCATATATTTT. Translation gives CASSEGGRAIYF.

The V and J genes are TRBV27 and TRBJ2-7; D gene unclear. Trimming cost V 4 bases and J 1 base, with 5 bases left between them. Per the germline V gene, CDR1 is MNHEY and CDR2 is SMNVEV (reference sequence). The CDR3 spans 12 residues. The CDR3: CASSSGSYEQYF. The CDR3 nucleotides are TGTGCCAGCAGTTCGGGTTCCTACGAGCAGTACTTC.

This chain joins TRBV5-1 and TRBJ1-1; 8 nucleotides match TRBD1. The CDR3 loop spans 14 amino acids. Germline values: CDR1 SGHRS, CDR2 YFSETQ. The V segment lost 4 bases and the J segment 1 base; nucleotides outside the gene matches: 3. CDR3 bases: TGCGCCAGCAGCCCGGACAGGGCGAACACTGAAGCTTTCTTT. Its protein product is CASSPDRANTEAFF.

The chain combines TRBV18 with TRBJ2-1; 10 positions agree with TRBD2. Germline V gene sequence: CDR1 KGHSH, CDR2 LQKENI. The trim removed 7 bases at V and 3 bases at J, leaving 6 bases unmatched. The CDR3 covers 15 residues. The CDR3 sequence: CASCPQRGGYNEQFF. Here the CDR3 DNA reads TGTGCCAGCTGTCCGCAGCGGGGGGGCTACAATGAGCAGTTCTTC. The full variable domain, rest sourced from reference TRBV18 and TRBJ2-1, is NAGVMQNPRHLVRRRGQEARLRCSPMKGHSHVYWYRQLPEEGLKFMVYLQKENIIDESGMPKERFSAEFPKEGPSILRIQQVVRGDSAAYFCASCPQRGGYNEQFFGPGTRLTVL.

The chain combines TRBV5-1 with TRBJ2-1; weak D call: TRBD1 (6 bases). Germline values: CDR1 SGHRS, CDR2 YFSETQ. This CDR3 is 13 amino acids long. V lost 6 bases to trimming and J lost 2 bases, with 9 bases between them. The CDR3 loop is CASTPGAYNEQFF. The CDR3 DNA sequence: TGCGCCAGCACCCCAGGGGCCTACAATGAGCAGTTCTTC.

In nucleotides, the CDR3 is TGTGCCATCAGCCAGGGACTAGCGAAACTTACGCAGTATTTT. The encoded protein is CAISQGLAKLTQYF. This chain joins TRBV10-3 and TRBJ2-3; 10 bases map to TRBD2. Per the germline V gene, CDR1 is ENHRY and CDR2 is SYGVKD. The CDR3 sequence is 14 residues long. With V trimmed by 6 bases and J by 8 bases, 8 bases remained unmatched.

V and J are TRBV13 and TRBJ2-7, with D hard to call. CDR3 length: 13 residues. CDR1 is PRHDT and CDR2 is FYEKMQ in the germline V gene (reference sequence). V was pared by 1 base and J by 2 bases, with 6 bases between. CDR3 region: CASSLVSAYEQYF. CDR3 DNA: TGTGCCAGCAGCTTAGTCAGCGCCTACGAGCAGTACTTC. The full variable domain, rest sourced from reference TRBV13 and TRBJ2-7, is AAGVIQSPRHLIKEKRETATLKCYPIPRHDTVYWYQQGPGQDPQFLISFYEKMQSDKGSIPDRFSAQQFSDYHSELNMSSLELGDSALYFCASSLVSAYEQYFGPGTRLTVT.

The chain combines TRBV10-2 with TRBJ2-2; D perhaps matches TRBD2 (5 bases). Trimming took 6 bases from V and 6 from J, leaving 11 bases between them. The CDR3 covers 13 residues. CDR1 and CDR2 from the germline V gene are WSHSY and SAAADI. The CDR3 DNA reads as TGCGCCAGCAGGGAGGCAGGCGCCGGGGAGCTGTTTTTT. This codes for CASREAGAGELFF.

The V call is TRBV4-1, the J call TRBJ1-6; TRBD1 aligns across 7 bases. Looked up from germline, CDR1 is MGHRA and CDR2 is YSYEKL. The length of the CDR3 is 15 residues. V trimming: 3 bases; J trimming: 10 bases; junction bases outside the gene matches: 9. The CDR3 spells CASSQEAGGRSPLHF. The CDR3 nucleotides are TGCGCCAGCAGCCAGGAGGCAGGGGGGAGATCACCCCTCCACTTT.

The chain recombines TRBV15 with TRBJ2-1; 8 bases match TRBD2. V dropped 7 bases and J dropped 6; count of bases not matched to a gene: 8. Germline V CDR1 and CDR2: LNHNV, YYDKDF (reference sequence). The CDR3 consists of 14 residues. In DNA, the CDR3 is TGTGCCACCACCCCCGGGGGGGCCGTCAATGAGCAGTTCTTC. Its translation is CATTPGGAVNEQFF.

In DNA, the CDR3 is TGTGCCAGTCCCCCCCGAGTCTCTGGAAACACCATATATTTT. This translates into CASPPRVSGNTIYF. V is TRBV19 and J is TRBJ1-3, with unresolved D. Germline V gene lookup returns CDR1 LNHDA and CDR2 SQIVND (reference sequence). Trimming stripped 8 bases from V and 0 bases from J, with 11 bases between. This CDR3 is 14 amino acids long.

The chain recombines TRBV3-1 (or the pseudogene TRBV3-2) with TRBJ1-6, with 7 positions matching TRBD1. J was trimmed by 2 bases and V by 4 bases; bases with no gene match: 2. Germline lookup yields CDR1 LGHDT and CDR2 YNNKEL (reference sequence). This CDR3 has 15 amino acids. Written as DNA, the CDR3 is TGTGCCAGCAGCCGTGACAGGGCCTATAATTCACCCCTCCACTTT. Translated: CASSRDRAYNSPLHF.

The chain is built from TRBV7-2 and TRBJ2-7, with D tentatively TRBD2 (6 bases). Germline-derived CDR1 and CDR2 are SGHTA and FQGNSA. CDR3 length: 14 residues. V was cut by 3 bases and J by 2 bases, with 11 bases left in between. CDR3 loop: CASSFRPGAYEQYF. The CDR3 DNA follows: TGTGCCAGCAGCTTTAGGCCGGGAGCCTACGAGCAGTACTTC.

CDR3 sequence: CASSSYRTSGGWYNEQFF. CDR3 DNA sequence: TGTGCCAGCAGCTCCTACCGGACTAGCGGGGGTTGGTACAATGAGCAGTTCTTC. This sequence joins TRBV5-6 and TRBJ2-1; 13 bases align to TRBD2. V trimming: 3 bases; J trimming: 4 bases; junction bases outside the gene matches: 10. Per the germline V gene, CDR1 is SGHDT and CDR2 is YYEEEE. This CDR3 contains 18 residues.